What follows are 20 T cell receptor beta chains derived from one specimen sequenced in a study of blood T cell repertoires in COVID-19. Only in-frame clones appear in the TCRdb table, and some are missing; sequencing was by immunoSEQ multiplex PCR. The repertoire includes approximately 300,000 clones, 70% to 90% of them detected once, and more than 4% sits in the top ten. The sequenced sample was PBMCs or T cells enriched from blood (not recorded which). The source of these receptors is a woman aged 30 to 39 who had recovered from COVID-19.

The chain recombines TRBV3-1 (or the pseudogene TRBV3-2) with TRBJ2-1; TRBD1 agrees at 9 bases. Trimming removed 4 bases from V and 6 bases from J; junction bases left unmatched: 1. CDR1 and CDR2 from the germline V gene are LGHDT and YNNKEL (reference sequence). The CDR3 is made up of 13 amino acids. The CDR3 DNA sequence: TGTGCCAGCAGCCCGGGACAGGGCAATGAGCAGTTCTTC. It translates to CASSPGQGNEQFF.

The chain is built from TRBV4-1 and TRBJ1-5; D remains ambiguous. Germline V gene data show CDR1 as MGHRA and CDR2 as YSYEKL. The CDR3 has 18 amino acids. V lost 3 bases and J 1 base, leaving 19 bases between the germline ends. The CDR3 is CASSHALPGVGSNQPQHF. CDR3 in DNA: TGCGCCAGCAGCCACGCACTCCCCGGGGTGGGGAGCAATCAGCCCCAGCATTTT.

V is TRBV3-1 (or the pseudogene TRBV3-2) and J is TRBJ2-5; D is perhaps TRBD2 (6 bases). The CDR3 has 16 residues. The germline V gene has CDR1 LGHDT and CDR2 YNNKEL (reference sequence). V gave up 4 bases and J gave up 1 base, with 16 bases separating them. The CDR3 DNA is TGTGCCAGCAGCCTACGCGATAGCGGAGTCCAAGAGACCCAGTACTTC. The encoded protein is CASSLRDSGVQETQYF.

The CDR3, as DNA: TGTGCTAGTGGTTTGGTTCTTAGCGGGAGGGATAATGAGCAGTTCTTC. Translated: CASGLVLSGRDNEQFF. The V and J genes are TRBV12-5 and TRBJ2-1; 11 bases are a match to TRBD2. V was clipped by 0 bases and J by 7 bases; unmatched bases: 5. The CDR3 has 16 residues. The germline CDR1 and CDR2 sequences are LGHNT and FRNRAP.

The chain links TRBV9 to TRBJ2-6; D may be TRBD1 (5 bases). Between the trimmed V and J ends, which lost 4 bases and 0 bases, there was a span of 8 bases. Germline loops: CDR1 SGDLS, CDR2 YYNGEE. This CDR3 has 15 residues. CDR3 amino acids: CASSLTGSGANVLTF. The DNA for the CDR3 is TGTGCCAGCAGCCTAACAGGCTCTGGGGCCAACGTCCTGACTTTC.

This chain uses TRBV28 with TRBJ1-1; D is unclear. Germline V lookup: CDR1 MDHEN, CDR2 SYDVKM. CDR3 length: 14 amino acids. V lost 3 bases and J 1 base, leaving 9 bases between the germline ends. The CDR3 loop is CASSLRRPNTEAFF. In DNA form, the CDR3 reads TGTGCCAGCAGTTTGCGGAGGCCGAACACTGAAGCTTTCTTT. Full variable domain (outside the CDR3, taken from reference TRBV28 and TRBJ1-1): DVKVTQSSRYLVKRTGEKVFLECVQDMDHENMFWYRQDPGLGLRLIYFSYDVKMKEKGDIPEGYSVSREKKERFSLILESASTNQTSMYLCASSLRRPNTEAFFGQGTRLTVV.

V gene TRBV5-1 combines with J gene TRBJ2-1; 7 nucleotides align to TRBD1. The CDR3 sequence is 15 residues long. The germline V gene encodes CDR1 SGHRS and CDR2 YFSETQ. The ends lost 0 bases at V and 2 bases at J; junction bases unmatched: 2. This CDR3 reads CASSLGGTAYNEQFF. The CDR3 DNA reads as TGCGCCAGCAGCTTGGGAGGGACAGCCTACAATGAGCAGTTCTTC. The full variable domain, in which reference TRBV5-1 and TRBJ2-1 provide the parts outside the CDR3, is KAGVTQTPRYLIKTRGQQVTLSCSPISGHRSVSWYQQTPGQGLQFLFEYFSETQRNKGNFPGRFSGRQFSNSRSEMNVSTLELGDSALYLCASSLGGTAYNEQFFGPGTRLTVL.

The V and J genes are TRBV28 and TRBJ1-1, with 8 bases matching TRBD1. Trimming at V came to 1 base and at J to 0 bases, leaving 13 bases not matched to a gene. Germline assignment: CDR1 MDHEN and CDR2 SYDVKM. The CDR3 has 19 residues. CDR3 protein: CASSLYSSGQAEMNTEAFF. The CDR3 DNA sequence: TGTGCCAGCAGTTTATATAGCTCGGGACAGGCGGAAATGAACACTGAAGCTTTCTTT.

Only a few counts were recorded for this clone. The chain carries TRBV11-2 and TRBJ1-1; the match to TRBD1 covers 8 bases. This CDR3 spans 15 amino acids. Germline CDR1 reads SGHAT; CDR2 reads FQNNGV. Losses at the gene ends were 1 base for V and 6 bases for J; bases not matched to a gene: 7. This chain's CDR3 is CASSLGDRRTAEAFF. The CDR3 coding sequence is TGTGCCAGCAGCTTAGGGGACAGGAGGACCGCTGAAGCTTTCTTT.

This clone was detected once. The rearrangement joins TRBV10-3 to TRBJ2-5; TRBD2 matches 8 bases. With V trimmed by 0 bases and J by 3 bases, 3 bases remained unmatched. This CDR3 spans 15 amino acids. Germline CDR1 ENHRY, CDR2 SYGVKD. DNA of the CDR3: TGTGCCATCAGTGAGTCCAGCGGGAGCGAAGAGACCCAGTACTTC. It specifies CAISESSGSEETQYF.

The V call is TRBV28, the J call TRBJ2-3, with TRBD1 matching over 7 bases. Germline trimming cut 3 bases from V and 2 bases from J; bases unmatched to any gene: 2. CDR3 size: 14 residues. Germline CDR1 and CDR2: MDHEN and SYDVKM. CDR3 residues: CASSFGTATDTQYF. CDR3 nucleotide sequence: TGTGCCAGCAGTTTTGGGACAGCCACAGATACGCAGTATTTT.

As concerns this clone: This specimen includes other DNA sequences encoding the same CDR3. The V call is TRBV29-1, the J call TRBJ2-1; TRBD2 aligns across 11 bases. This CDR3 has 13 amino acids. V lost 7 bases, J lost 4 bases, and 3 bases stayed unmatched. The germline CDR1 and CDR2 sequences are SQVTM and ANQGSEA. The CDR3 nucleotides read TGCAGCGCCGGGACTAGCGGATACAATGAGCAGTTCTTC. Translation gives CSAGTSGYNEQFF.

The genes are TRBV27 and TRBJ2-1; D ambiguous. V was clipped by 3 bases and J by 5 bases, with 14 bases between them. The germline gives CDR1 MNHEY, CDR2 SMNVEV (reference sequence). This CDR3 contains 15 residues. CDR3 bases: TGTGCCAGCAGTTTCTACCCACCACGTAACAATGAGCAGTTCTTC. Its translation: CASSFYPPRNNEQFF.

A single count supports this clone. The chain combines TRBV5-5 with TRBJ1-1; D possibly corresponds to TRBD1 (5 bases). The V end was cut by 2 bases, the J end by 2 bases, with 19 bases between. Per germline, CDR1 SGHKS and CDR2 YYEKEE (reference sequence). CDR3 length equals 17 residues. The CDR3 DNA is TGTGCCAGCAGCTTCTCCGACCAGGGTATCGATAACACTGAAGCTTTCTTT. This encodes CASSFSDQGIDNTEAFF.

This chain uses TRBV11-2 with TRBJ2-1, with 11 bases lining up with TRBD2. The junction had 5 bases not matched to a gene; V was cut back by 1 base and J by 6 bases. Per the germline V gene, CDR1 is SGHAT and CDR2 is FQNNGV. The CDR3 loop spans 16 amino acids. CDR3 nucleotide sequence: TGTGCCAGCAGCTTAGGGGGACTAGCGGTTCGCAATGAGCAGTTCTTC. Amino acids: CASSLGGLAVRNEQFF.

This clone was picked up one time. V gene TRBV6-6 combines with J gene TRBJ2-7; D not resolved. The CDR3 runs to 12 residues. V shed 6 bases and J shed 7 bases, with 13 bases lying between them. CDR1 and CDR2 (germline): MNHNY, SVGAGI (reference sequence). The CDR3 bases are TGTGCCAGCAGCGACTGGATTTCGGAGCAGTACTTC. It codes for CASSDWISEQYF.

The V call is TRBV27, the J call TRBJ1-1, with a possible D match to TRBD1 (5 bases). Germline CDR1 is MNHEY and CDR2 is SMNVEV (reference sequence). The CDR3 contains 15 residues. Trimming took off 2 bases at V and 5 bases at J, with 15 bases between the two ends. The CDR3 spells CASSLVSRGGTEAFF. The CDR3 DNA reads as TGTGCCAGCAGTTTAGTTTCAAGGGGAGGTACTGAAGCTTTCTTT.

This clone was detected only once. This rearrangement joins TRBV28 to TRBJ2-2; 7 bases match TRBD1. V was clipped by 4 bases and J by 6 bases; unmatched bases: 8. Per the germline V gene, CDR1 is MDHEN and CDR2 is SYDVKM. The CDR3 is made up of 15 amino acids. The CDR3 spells CASSSDRVRAGELFF. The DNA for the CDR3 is TGTGCCAGCAGTTCAGACAGGGTTCGGGCCGGGGAGCTGTTTTTT.

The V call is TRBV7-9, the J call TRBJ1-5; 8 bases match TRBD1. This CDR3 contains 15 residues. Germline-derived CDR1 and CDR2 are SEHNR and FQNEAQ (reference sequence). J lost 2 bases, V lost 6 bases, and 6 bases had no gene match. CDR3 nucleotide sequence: TGTGCCAGCAGTGCCTCGGGACAGGGCAATCAGCCCCAGCATTTT. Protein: CASSASGQGNQPQHF.

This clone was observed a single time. The CDR3, as DNA: TGTGCCAGCAGCCCAGATATTAGTTTCCGGGATACGCAGTATTTT. Its translation is CASSPDISFRDTQYF. The chain couples TRBV3-1 (or the pseudogene TRBV3-2) to TRBJ2-3; D not certain. Trimming left V 4 bases short and J 6 bases short, with 17 bases between. The germline V gene has CDR1 LGHDT and CDR2 YNNKEL (reference sequence). The CDR3 contains 15 residues.